The clone carrying this T cell receptor (beta chain) was detected only a few times. Its specificity is unknown. Unmatched junction bases numbered 12, after V lost 1 base and J lost 6 bases. Germline V gene lookup returns CDR1 LGHNA and CDR2 YNFKEQ. The CDR3 consists of 19 residues. These data are taken from a study of T cell responses to AZD1222 COVID-19 vaccine. Findings and caveats of the study: Recipients of AZD1222 seropositive at baseline numbered only six or seven. Researchers took repertoire samples only after the peak T cell response had come. Nearly half of spike-specific TCRs reportedly target unmutated variant regions.

The method was immunoSEQ multiplex PCR; TCRdb's version includes in-frame clones alone and lacks a portion of them. This repertoire shows about 82,000 clones, 80% to 95% found once; its top ten account for roughly 3%. This sequence originates from an adult who received the AZD1222 COVID-19 vaccine. The chain has TRBV4-2 and TRBJ2-2; 12 bases match TRBD2. This specimen consisted of peripheral blood, obtained 28 days after the second AZD1222 dose. CDR3 nucleotide sequence: TGTGCCAGCAGCCAAGCGACTAGCGGGGGCCTCCCTTCGGCCGGGGAGCTGTTTTTT. Encoded protein: CASSQATSGGLPSAGELFF.